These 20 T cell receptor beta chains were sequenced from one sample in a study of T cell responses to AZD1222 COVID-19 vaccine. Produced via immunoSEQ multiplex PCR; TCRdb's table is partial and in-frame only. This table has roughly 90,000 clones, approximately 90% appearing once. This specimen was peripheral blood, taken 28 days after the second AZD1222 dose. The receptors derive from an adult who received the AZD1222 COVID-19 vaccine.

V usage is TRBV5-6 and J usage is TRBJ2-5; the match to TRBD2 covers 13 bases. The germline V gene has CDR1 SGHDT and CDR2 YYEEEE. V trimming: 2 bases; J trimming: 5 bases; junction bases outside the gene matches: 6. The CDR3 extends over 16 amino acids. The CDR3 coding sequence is TGTGCCAGCAGCTTCGGACTAGCGGGAGTAGGGGAGACCCAGTACTTC. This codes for CASSFGLAGVGETQYF.

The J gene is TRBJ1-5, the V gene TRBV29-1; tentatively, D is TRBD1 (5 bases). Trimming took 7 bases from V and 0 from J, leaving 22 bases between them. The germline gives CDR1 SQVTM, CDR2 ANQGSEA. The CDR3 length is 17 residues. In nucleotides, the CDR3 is TGCAGCGAGGGTCTTACGATCAGGGCCCATAGCAATCAGCCCCAGCATTTT. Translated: CSEGLTIRAHSNQPQHF.

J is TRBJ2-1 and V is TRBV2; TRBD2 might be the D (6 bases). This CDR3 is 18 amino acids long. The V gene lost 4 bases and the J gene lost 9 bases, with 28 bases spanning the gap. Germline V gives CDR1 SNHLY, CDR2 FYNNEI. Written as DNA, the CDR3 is TGTGCCAGCAGTGGGGCCCTAAGTGGCGGGAAGGTGGCAGCTGAGCAGTTCTTC. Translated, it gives CASSGALSGGKVAAEQFF.

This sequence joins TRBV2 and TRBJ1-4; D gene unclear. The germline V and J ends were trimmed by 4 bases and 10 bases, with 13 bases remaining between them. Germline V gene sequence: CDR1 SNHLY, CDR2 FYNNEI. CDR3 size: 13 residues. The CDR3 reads CASSVSDVVKLFF. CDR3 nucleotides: TGTGCCAGCAGTGTGAGTGACGTGGTAAAACTGTTTTTT.

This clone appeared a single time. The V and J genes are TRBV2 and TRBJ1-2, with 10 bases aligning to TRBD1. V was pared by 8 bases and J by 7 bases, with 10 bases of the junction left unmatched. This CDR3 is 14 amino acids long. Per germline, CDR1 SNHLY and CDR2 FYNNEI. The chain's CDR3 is CASGTTGGLLGYTF. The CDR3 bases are TGTGCCAGCGGGACGACAGGGGGCCTTCTTGGCTACACCTTC.

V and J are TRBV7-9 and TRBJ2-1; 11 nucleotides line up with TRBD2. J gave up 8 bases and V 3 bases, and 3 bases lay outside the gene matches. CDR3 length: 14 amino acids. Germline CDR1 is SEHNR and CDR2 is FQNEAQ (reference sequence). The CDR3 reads CASSFSGGADEQFF. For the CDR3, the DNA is TGTGCCAGCAGCTTTAGCGGGGGGGCCGATGAGCAGTTCTTC. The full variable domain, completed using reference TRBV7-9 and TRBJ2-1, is DTGVSQNPRHKITKRGQNVTFRCDPISEHNRLYWYRQTLGQGPEFLTYFQNEAQLEKSRLLSDRFSAERPKGSFSTLEIQRTEQGDSAMYLCASSFSGGADEQFFGPGTRLTVL.

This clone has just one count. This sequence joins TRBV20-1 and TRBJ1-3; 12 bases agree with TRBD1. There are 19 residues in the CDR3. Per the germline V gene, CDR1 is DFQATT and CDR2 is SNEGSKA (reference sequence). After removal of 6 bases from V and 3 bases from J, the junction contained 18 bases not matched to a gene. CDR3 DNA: TGCAGTGCCAGTGGGACAGGGGGCTTTCCCCATCGAGGTGGAAACACCATATATTTT. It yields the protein CSASGTGGFPHRGGNTIYF.

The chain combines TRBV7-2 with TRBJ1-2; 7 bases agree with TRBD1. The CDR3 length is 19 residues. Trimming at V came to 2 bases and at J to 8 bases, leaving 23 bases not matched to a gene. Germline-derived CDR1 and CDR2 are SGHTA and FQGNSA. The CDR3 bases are TGTGCCAGCAGCTTAACTCCGACCCGACAGGGAAAGGGTGATGGGGGCTACACCTTC. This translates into CASSLTPTRQGKGDGGYTF.

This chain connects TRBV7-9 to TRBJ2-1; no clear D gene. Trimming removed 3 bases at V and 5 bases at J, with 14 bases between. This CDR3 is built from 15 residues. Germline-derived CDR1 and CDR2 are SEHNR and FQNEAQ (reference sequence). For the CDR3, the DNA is TGTGCCAGCAGCTTCATTGCCAACCATAACAATGAGCAGTTCTTC. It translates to CASSFIANHNNEQFF.

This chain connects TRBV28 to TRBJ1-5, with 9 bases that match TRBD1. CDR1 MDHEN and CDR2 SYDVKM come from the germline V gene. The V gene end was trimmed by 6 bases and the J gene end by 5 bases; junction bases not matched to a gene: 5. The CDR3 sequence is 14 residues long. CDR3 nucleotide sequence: TGTGCCAGCAGGTCGGGGACAGGGCATCAGCCCCAGCATTTT. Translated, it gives CASRSGTGHQPQHF.

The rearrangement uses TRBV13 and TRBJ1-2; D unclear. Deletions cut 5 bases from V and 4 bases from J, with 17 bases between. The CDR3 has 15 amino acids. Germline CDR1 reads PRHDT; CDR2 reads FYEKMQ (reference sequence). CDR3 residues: CASSPWTEPIYGYTF. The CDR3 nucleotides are TGTGCCAGCAGCCCGTGGACGGAACCAATCTATGGCTACACCTTC.

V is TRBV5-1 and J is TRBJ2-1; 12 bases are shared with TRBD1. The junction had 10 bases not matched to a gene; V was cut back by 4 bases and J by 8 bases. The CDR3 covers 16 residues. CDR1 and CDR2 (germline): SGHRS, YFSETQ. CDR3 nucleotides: TGCGCCAGCAGCAAAAGCCGGGACAGGGGGCTCGATGAGCAGTTCTTC. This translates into CASSKSRDRGLDEQFF.

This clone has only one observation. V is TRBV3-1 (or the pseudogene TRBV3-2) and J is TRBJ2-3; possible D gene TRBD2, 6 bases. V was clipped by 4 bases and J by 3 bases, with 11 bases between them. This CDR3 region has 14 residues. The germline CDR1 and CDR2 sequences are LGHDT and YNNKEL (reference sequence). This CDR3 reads CASSPRLVTDTQYF. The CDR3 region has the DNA TGTGCCAGCAGCCCGAGACTAGTAACAGATACGCAGTATTTT.

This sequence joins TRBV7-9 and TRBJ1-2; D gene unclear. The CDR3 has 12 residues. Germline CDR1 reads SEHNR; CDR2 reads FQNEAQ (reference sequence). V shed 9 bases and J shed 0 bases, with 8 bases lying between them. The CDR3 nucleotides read TGTGCCAGTCGGGGAGCTAACTATGGCTACACCTTC. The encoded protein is CASRGANYGYTF.

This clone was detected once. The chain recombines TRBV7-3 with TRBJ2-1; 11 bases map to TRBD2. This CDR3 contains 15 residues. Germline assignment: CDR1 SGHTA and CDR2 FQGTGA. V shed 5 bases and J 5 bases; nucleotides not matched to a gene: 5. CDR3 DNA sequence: TGTGCCAGCAGCGTACTAGCGGGGGTGAACAATGAGCAGTTCTTC. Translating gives CASSVLAGVNNEQFF.

The CDR3: CATSRDKGAAGDTEAFF. The CDR3 bases are TGTGCCACCAGCAGAGACAAAGGGGCCGCGGGGGACACTGAAGCTTTCTTT. The gene calls are TRBV15 and TRBJ1-1; a possible D gene is TRBD1 (5 bases). The CDR3 is made up of 17 amino acids. Germline V gives CDR1 LNHNV, CDR2 YYDKDF (reference sequence). V lost 0 bases, J lost 3 bases, and 17 bases lay in between.

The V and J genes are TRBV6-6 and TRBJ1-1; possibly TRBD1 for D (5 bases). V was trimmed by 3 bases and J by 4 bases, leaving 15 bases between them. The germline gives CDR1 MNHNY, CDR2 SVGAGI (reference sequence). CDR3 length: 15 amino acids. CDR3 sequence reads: CASSYTRGGGTEAFF. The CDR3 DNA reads TGTGCCAGCAGTTATACCCGGGGGGGAGGCACTGAAGCTTTCTTT.

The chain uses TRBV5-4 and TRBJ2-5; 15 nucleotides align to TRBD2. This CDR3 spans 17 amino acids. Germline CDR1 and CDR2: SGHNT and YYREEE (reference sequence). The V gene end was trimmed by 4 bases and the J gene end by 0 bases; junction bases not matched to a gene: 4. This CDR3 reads CASSPGLAGGYQETQYF. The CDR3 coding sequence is TGTGCCAGCAGCCCAGGACTAGCGGGGGGGTACCAAGAGACCCAGTACTTC.

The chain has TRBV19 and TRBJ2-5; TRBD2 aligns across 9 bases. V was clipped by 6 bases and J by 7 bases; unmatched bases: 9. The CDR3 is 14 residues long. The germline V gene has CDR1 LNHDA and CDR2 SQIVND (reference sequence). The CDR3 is CASSPAGLARTQYF. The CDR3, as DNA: TGTGCCAGTAGCCCGGCGGGACTAGCTAGGACCCAGTACTTC.

The CDR3 DNA sequence: TGTGCCAGCTCACCACCGGCGGGAGCTCGCTACGAGCAGTACTTC. It codes for CASSPPAGARYEQYF. The chain joins TRBV18 to TRBJ2-7; TRBD2 matches at 7 bases. V was pared by 0 bases and J by 3 bases, with 5 bases of the junction left unmatched. The germline V gene encodes CDR1 KGHSH and CDR2 LQKENI. The CDR3 loop spans 15 amino acids.